These T cell receptor beta chains were read from a single sample in a study of T cells in Graves' hyperthyroidism and ophthalmopathy. TCRdb passed the multiplex PCR reads through MiXCR, listing each CDR3 protein once. This table has 350,000 to 450,000 distinct CDR3 sequences, around 15% appearing once. Material for sequencing was blood. The receptors were gathered from a man between 50 and 59 years old with Graves' ophthalmopathy. The CDR3 runs from the conserved cysteine through the conserved F or W. The D gene is left open where the match is weak. Size is stated for part of the rows, as once, few or many counts, or as a class when the clone is expanded.

CDR3 length	J gene	V gene	clone size	D gene	CDR3 DNA	CDR3 protein
14	TRBJ2-1	TRBV20-1	many	TRBD2	TGCAGTGCTAGACGAGCGGGATATTTGAGTGAGCAGTTCTTC	CSARRAGYLSEQFF
15	TRBJ2-1	TRBV9	-	-	TGTGCCAGCAGCGTATCGCAGAGCTCCTGCAATGAGCAGTTCTTC	CASSVSQSSCNEQFF
15	TRBJ2-4	TRBV20-1	few	-	TGCAGTGCTAAAGATCCGCTTCTAGCCAAAAACATTCAGTACTTC	CSAKDPLLAKNIQYF
13	TRBJ2-7	TRBV29-1	-	TRBD1	TGCAGCGTTACAGGGGCTTCGGTCTACGAGCAGTACTTC	CSVTGASVYEQYF
15	TRBJ2-7	TRBV7-2	few	-	TGTGCCAGCAGCTTACGACGGAGCGCTCCCTACGAGCAGTACTTC	CASSLRRSAPYEQYF
16	TRBJ2-7	TRBV2	many	-	TGTGCCAGCAGTGAAGGAATAAACCATAAGCTTCACGAGCAGTACTTC	CASSEGINHKLHEQYF
17	TRBJ2-1	TRBV5-1	many	TRBD2	TGCGCCAGTCAACCGATTCCGGGACTAGCGGGAGTCAATGAGCAGTTCTTC	CASQPIPGLAGVNEQFF
15	TRBJ2-1	TRBV19	-	TRBD1	TGTGCCAGTAGAACTCCGGGACAGGGGGGAGGGGAGCAGTTCTTC	CASRTPGQGGGEQFF
14	TRBJ2-1	TRBV3-1	many	TRBD2	TGTGCCACAAACCGAGCGGGAGTCTACAATGAGCAGTTCTTC	CATNRAGVYNEQFF
14	TRBJ2-7	TRBV20-1	-	TRBD2	TGCAGTGCCCAAACTAGCGGCTTAACCTACGAGCAGTACTTC	CSAQTSGLTYEQYF
15	TRBJ2-3	TRBV5-1	many	-	TGCGCCAGCAGCGTTAGCGGAGGAGGGGAAGATACGCAGTATTTT	CASSVSGGGEDTQYF
15	TRBJ2-7	TRBV20-1	many	TRBD2	TGCAGTGCTAGAGCCGTACTAGCGGGTCGCTACGAGCAGTACTTC	CSARAVLAGRYEQYF
13	TRBJ1-1	TRBV20-1	-	-	TGCAGTGCTAGAGATTTCGGGAGGACTGAAGCTTTCTTT	CSARDFGRTEAFF
15	TRBJ2-7	TRBV20-1	many	-	TGCAGTGCTGGAGGGGGGATGGGGACGATCTACGAGCAGTACTTC	CSAGGGMGTIYEQYF
14	TRBJ2-1	TRBV20-1	many	TRBD2	TGCAGTGCTCAAACTAGCGGGGTATACAATGAGCAGTTCTTC	CSAQTSGVYNEQFF
19	TRBJ2-5	TRBV14	-	TRBD2	TGTGCCAGCAGCCCGTTAAAGTGGACTAGCGGGAGAGGAGGAGAGACCCAGTACTTC	CASSPLKWTSGRGGETQYF
13	TRBJ1-2	TRBV3-1	many	-	TGTGCCAGCAGCCAAGAGGAGGGGCGGGGCTACACCTTC	CASSQEEGRGYTF
14	TRBJ2-1	TRBV28	many	-	TGTGCCAGCAGCCCCGGTGGCTCCTACAATGAGCAGTTCTTC	CASSPGGSYNEQFF
11	TRBJ2-1	TRBV6-1	-	-	TGTGCCAGCAGTGAAGCTTATGAGCAGTTCTTC	CASSEAYEQFF
18	TRBJ2-1	TRBV30	few	TRBD2	TGTGCCTGGGGGGGGGGACTAGCGGGAGGGCCCGTCTACAATGAGCAGTTCTTC	CAWGGGLAGGPVYNEQFF
17	TRBJ1-5	TRBV6-1	-	-	TGTGCCAGCAGTGACCCCGGAGGGTCAGGACACAATCAGCCCCAGCATTTT	CASSDPGGSGHNQPQHF
15	TRBJ2-1	TRBV29-1	many	TRBD1	TGCAGCGTATTTACGTTCGGACAGGAATACAATGAGCAGTTCTTC	CSVFTFGQEYNEQFF
13	TRBJ2-7	TRBV28	many	-	TGTGCCAGCAGGGTAGGGGGGTCCTACGAGCAGTACTTC	CASRVGGSYEQYF
13	TRBJ1-1	TRBV11-3	many	-	TGTGCCAGCAGCTTACATCAGCTGGCGGAAGCTTTCTTT	CASSLHQLAEAFF
13	TRBJ2-7	TRBV28	-	-	TGTGCCAGCAGTTCGACGGATTACTACGAGCAGTACTTC	CASSSTDYYEQYF
15	TRBJ2-3	TRBV20-1	-	TRBD2	TGCAGTGCTAGAGCCCCGGGACTAGCGGCAGATACGCAGTATTTT	CSARAPGLAADTQYF
18	TRBJ2-1	TRBV27	few	TRBD2	TGTGCCAGCAGCCGGAAACGTCGGACTAGCGGGCTGTACAATGAGCAGTTCTTC	CASSRKRRTSGLYNEQFF
13	TRBJ1-1	TRBV5-1	many	-	TGCGCCAGCAGCAACTACGGGATCACTGAAGCTTTCTTT	CASSNYGITEAFF
17	TRBJ1-3	TRBV15	few	TRBD1	TGTGCCACCAGCAGGACGACAGGGGCCCTCTCTGGAAACACCATATATTTT	CATSRTTGALSGNTIYF
16	TRBJ2-1	TRBV11-2	many	TRBD2	TGTGCCAGCAGCTCCCGAGCGGGACGGACCTACAATGAGCAGTTCTTC	CASSSRAGRTYNEQFF
14	TRBJ2-1	TRBV30	many	-	TGTGCCTGGAGAGTGGGAAACTCCTACAATGAGCAGTTCTTC	CAWRVGNSYNEQFF
16	TRBJ2-4	TRBV6-1	-	-	TGTGCCAGCAGTGACGCCTCGGGGGTAGCCAAAAACATTCAGTACTTC	CASSDASGVAKNIQYF
14	TRBJ1-1	TRBV2	many	TRBD1	TGTGCCAGCAGAGGACAGGGGGCATCAACTGAAGCTTTCTTT	CASRGQGASTEAFF
18	TRBJ2-5	TRBV28	many	TRBD2	TGTGCCAGCAGTCCACGGACTAGCGGGAGGGCGTTCCAAGAGACCCAGTACTTC	CASSPRTSGRAFQETQYF
14	TRBJ2-7	TRBV19	-	-	TGTGCCAGTAGTATTTTCGTAGATGGGTACGAGCAGTACTTC	CASSIFVDGYEQYF
17	TRBJ2-1	TRBV7-3	few	TRBD2	TGTGCCAGCAGCTTAACGCCCGGGACTAGCGGGAGCAATGAGCAGTTCTTC	CASSLTPGTSGSNEQFF
17	TRBJ2-3	TRBV2	-	TRBD1	TGTGCCAGCAGTCCTGCGACAGGGGGCGCTTCAATTGATACGCAGTATTTT	CASSPATGGASIDTQYF
14	TRBJ1-2	TRBV5-1	-	TRBD1	TGCGCCAGCAGCCAAGGGGGGACAGGGTCTGGCCACACCTTC	CASSQGGTGSGHTF
18	TRBJ2-1	TRBV5-4	few	-	TGTGCCAGCAGCCTCGGGACACCCTATGGGAGGAGTGGTAATGAGCAGTTCTTC	CASSLGTPYGRSGNEQFF
16	TRBJ2-7	TRBV4-1	few	TRBD2	TGCGCCAGCAGCCAACAGACTAGCGGGAGGTCCTACGAGCAGTACTTC	CASSQQTSGRSYEQYF
18	TRBJ2-5	TRBV7-2	many	-	TGTGCCAGCATCGGAGGGGGGGTAGCAGCAGTATTTACAGAGACCCAGTACTTC	CASIGGGVAAVFTETQYF
15	TRBJ1-2	TRBV24-1	few	-	TGTGCCACCAGTTCAAGTCTGGGCGGTTACGGTGGCTACACCTTC	CATSSSLGGYGGYTF
15	TRBJ2-3	TRBV19	-	-	TGTGCCAGTAGTAAGACCCGGACTGTCACAGATACGCAGTATTTT	CASSKTRTVTDTQYF
16	TRBJ1-3	TRBV30	many	-	TGTGCCTGGAGTGTGGAGGGGACCAGCAAAGGAAACACCATATATTTT	CAWSVEGTSKGNTIYF
13	TRBJ2-5	TRBV7-9	-	-	TGTGCCAGCAGCTTATTAGGGTCAGAGACCCAGTACTTC	CASSLLGSETQYF
15	TRBJ1-6	TRBV7-9	-	-	TGTGCCAGCAGCTTAGGTGGATCGGATAATTCACCCCTCCACTTT	CASSLGGSDNSPLHF
12	TRBJ2-3	TRBV9	-	-	TGTGCCAGCAGCGTAGAAGTGGGTACGCAGTATTTT	CASSVEVGTQYF